The present T cell receptor (beta chain) was sequenced within a study of blood T cell repertoires in COVID-19. Per the authors' pipeline: By means of reference gene primer amplification, nucleated cell counts were estimated. Data came from immunoSEQ multiplex PCR; TCRdb stores just in-frame clones and leaves some out. V and J calls and clone size are copied from that table; D and trimming were computed from the DNA. The data show more than 100,000 clones, around nine tenths seen once. The CDR3 totals 16 residues. V was cut by 5 bases and J by 1 base, with 16 bases left in between. The V gene's germline CDR1 is SGHRS and CDR2 YFSETQ.

This sequence joins TRBV5-1 and TRBJ1-3, with D maybe TRBD1 (5 bases). Material: peripheral blood. This clonotype originated in a woman aged 50 to 60 with active or convalescent COVID-19. The CDR3 DNA follows: TGCGCCAGCAGGCCCAGCGGGGCAACGTCTGGAAACACCATATATTTT. Its protein is CASRPSGATSGNTIYF.